The rows below give T cell receptor beta chains drawn from one sample of a study of Ad26.COV2.S vaccination and SARS-CoV-2 variants. Some clones are missing from TCRdb's copy, which holds only in-frame ones; the method was immunoSEQ multiplex PCR. The repertoire holds about 420,000 clones, with approximately 90% as singletons. Source: peripheral blood, taken in a trial of Ad26.COV2.S vaccine versus placebo. These receptor sequences come from a person aged 18-60 years who received the Ad26.COV2.S COVID-19 vaccine or a placebo. CDR3s include the opening cysteine and the closing phenylalanine or tryptophan. The order of the fields is J gene, V gene, D gene, clone size, CDR3 length, CDR3 DNA, CDR3 protein. The D gene is left open where the match is weak. Size values are once, few and many counts, or a class for expanded clones, and some rows have none.

TRBJ2-1 | TRBV6-4 | - | few | 15 | TGTGCCAGCAGTGACTCACAAAGCTCCTACAATGAGCAGTTCTTC | CASSDSQSSYNEQFF
TRBJ1-2 | TRBV21-1 | - | - | 15 | TGTGCCAGCAGCAAAGGTCCAGCAGGGTTTGAGCGCTACACCTTC | CASSKGPAGFERYTF
TRBJ2-7 | TRBV11-2 | TRBD2 | - | 15 | TGTGCCAGCAGCTGGTCAGCGGGGGGGCCGAAGGAGCAGTACTTC | CASSWSAGGPKEQYF
TRBJ1-4 | TRBV19 | TRBD1 | - | 16 | TGTGCCAGTAGAAATACAGGGGGCGTGGTGGTTGAAAAACTGTTTTTT | CASRNTGGVVVEKLFF
TRBJ1-4 | TRBV28 | - | - | 15 | TGTGCCAGCAGCCCCCCGGGACCAACTAATGAAAAACTGTTTTTT | CASSPPGPTNEKLFF
TRBJ1-5 | TRBV6-2/TRBV6-3 | - | - | 15 | TGTGCCAGCAGCCGCGGGATTTTCTTTAATCAGCCCCAGCATTTT | CASSRGIFFNQPQHF
TRBJ2-6 | TRBV2 | - | - | 15 | TGTGCCAGCGGAATTGGGGCAACTGGGGCCAACGTCCTGACTTTC | CASGIGATGANVLTF
TRBJ1-4 | TRBV28 | - | - | 16 | TGTGCCAGCAGTCCCAAGATAGGGGGTTCTAATGAAAAACTGTTTTTT | CASSPKIGGSNEKLFF
TRBJ2-1 | TRBV7-9 | - | once | 12 | TGTGCCAGCAGCTCCGGAGCCTGGGAGCAGTTCTTC | CASSSGAWEQFF
TRBJ1-2 | TRBV29-1 | - | - | 10 | TGCAGCGTTGAAACGTATGGCTACACCTTC | CSVETYGYTF
TRBJ1-1 | TRBV29-1 | - | few | 14 | TGCAGCGTTGACCCGCAGGTCGGGGTTACTGAAGCTTTCTTT | CSVDPQVGVTEAFF
TRBJ1-1 | TRBV27 | - | - | 14 | TGTGCCAGCAGTTACTCAGGGCCCAACACTGAAGCTTTCTTT | CASSYSGPNTEAFF
TRBJ2-7 | TRBV9 | TRBD2 | - | 13 | TGTGCCAGCAGCGTGTCAGGGACTAACGAGCAGTACTTC | CASSVSGTNEQYF
TRBJ1-2 | TRBV4-3 | - | - | 15 | TGCGCCAGCAGCCAAGATTCTCGGGGGCGAGGTGGCTACACCTTC | CASSQDSRGRGGYTF
TRBJ2-7 | TRBV28 | - | - | 13 | TGTGCCAGCAGTTTGACTAGCTCCTACGAGCAGTACTTC | CASSLTSSYEQYF
TRBJ2-3 | TRBV9 | - | - | 15 | TGTGCCAGCAGCGGGCATGGTGGGGCCACAGATACGCAGTATTTT | CASSGHGGATDTQYF
TRBJ2-3 | TRBV6-5 | - | few | 12 | TGTGCCAGCACCGCCGACACAGATACGCAGTATTTT | CASTADTDTQYF
TRBJ2-1 | TRBV9 | TRBD1 | - | 14 | TGTGCCAGCAGCGGCAGGGGGCGGCCGGATGAGCAGTTCTTC | CASSGRGRPDEQFF
TRBJ2-1 | TRBV12-3/TRBV12-4 | - | - | 13 | TGTGCCAGCAGTTTCAGTAGATACAATGAGCAGTTCTTC | CASSFSRYNEQFF
TRBJ2-3 | TRBV7-3 | - | - | 15 | TGTGCCAGCAGCTTAACTTGGTCTATCACAGATACGCAGTATTTT | CASSLTWSITDTQYF
TRBJ2-7 | TRBV11-2 | - | - | 15 | TGTGCCAGCAGCTACACAGGGCTCAGCTCCTACGAGCAGTACTTC | CASSYTGLSSYEQYF
TRBJ2-5 | TRBV10-3 | TRBD2 | - | 14 | TGTGCCATCAGTGCCGGGACTAGCCGCGAGACCCAGTACTTC | CAISAGTSRETQYF
TRBJ1-4 | TRBV9 | TRBD1 | - | 15 | TGTGCCAGCAGCCCTTGGGACAGGGGAGGAGAAAAACTGTTTTTT | CASSPWDRGGEKLFF
TRBJ2-2 | TRBV7-9 | - | few | 12 | TGTGCCAGCACCCCATACACCGGGGAGCTGTTTTTT | CASTPYTGELFF
TRBJ2-1 | TRBV21-1 | - | - | 9 | TGTGCCAGCAGCAAAGTGGCCTTCTTC | CASSKVAFF
TRBJ2-1 | TRBV9 | TRBD2 | - | 14 | TGTGCCAGCAGCCCGGGGGGGTCTTACAATGAGCAGTTCTTC | CASSPGGSYNEQFF
TRBJ2-1 | TRBV6-1 | - | - | 15 | TGTGCCAGCAGTGACCCCGGGACTCCCATCGGTGAGCAGTTCTTC | CASSDPGTPIGEQFF
TRBJ2-1 | TRBV9 | - | - | 15 | TGTGCCAGCAGCGTAGGTGCGGGCTCCTACAATGAGCAGTTCTTC | CASSVGAGSYNEQFF
TRBJ2-7 | TRBV27 | - | - | 15 | TGTGCCAGCAGAATGGAGGGGACGGGGCCCTACGAGCAGTACTTC | CASRMEGTGPYEQYF
TRBJ2-1 | TRBV27 | TRBD2 | - | 19 | TGTGCCAGCAGTTTACTGTCGGCTAGCGGGGGGGCAGGGGTAAATGAGCAGTTCTTC | CASSLLSASGGAGVNEQFF
TRBJ2-5 | TRBV6-2/TRBV6-3 | - | - | 16 | TGTGCCAGCAGTTCAGACCAGTTTTCCACGGGGGAGACCCAGTACTTC | CASSSDQFSTGETQYF
TRBJ2-5 | TRBV27 | - | - | 13 | TGTGCCAGCAGTTTATCGGGTTCTGGGACCCAGTACTTC | CASSLSGSGTQYF
TRBJ2-3 | TRBV7-3 | TRBD2 | - | 16 | TGTGCCAGCAGTCCAGCTCCTAGCGGGGGGGCAGATACGCAGTATTTT | CASSPAPSGGADTQYF
TRBJ1-4 | TRBV6-2/TRBV6-3 | TRBD1 | - | 15 | TGTGCCAGCAGTTCCCGGGACAGCATTAATGAAAAACTGTTTTTT | CASSSRDSINEKLFF
TRBJ1-2 | TRBV2 | - | - | 15 | TGTGCCAGCAGTGAGGGGCTAGGGGGAGCCTATGGCTACACCTTC | CASSEGLGGAYGYTF